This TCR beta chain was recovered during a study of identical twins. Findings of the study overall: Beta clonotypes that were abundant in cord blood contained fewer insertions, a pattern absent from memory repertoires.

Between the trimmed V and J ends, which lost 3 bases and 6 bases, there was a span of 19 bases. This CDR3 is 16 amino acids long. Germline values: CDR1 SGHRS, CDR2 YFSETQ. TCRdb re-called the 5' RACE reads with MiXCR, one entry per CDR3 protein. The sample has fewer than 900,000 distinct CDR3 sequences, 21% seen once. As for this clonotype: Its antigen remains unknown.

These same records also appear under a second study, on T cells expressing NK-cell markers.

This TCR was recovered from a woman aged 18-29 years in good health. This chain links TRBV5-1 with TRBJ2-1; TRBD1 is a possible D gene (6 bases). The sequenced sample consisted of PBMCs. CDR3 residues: CASSSMPYDRFNEQFF. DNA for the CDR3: TGCGCCAGCAGCTCGATGCCCTACGACAGGTTCAATGAGCAGTTCTTC. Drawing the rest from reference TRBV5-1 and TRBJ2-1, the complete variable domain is KAGVTQTPRYLIKTRGQQVTLSCSPISGHRSVSWYQQTPGQGLQFLFEYFSETQRNKGNFPGRFSGRQFSNSRSEMNVSTLELGDSALYLCASSSMPYDRFNEQFFGPGTRLTVL.